A single sample is the source of the 18 T cell receptor beta chains below, sequenced in a study of Graves' ophthalmopathy and Graves' hyperthyroidism. The authors amplified TCR beta CDR3 regions from RNA transcripts. The workflow started with a first-round RT-PCR run with HTBI primers and then moved on to a second-round multiplex PCR. TCRdb re-called the multiplex PCR reads with MiXCR, one entry per CDR3 protein. Of approximately 160,000 distinct CDR3 sequences in the sample, over 35% were seen once. Sequenced material: peripheral blood. These TCRs come from a woman between 40 and 55 years old with Graves' ophthalmopathy.

This chain connects TRBV30 to TRBJ2-5; 13 bases are shared with TRBD2. After removal of 1 base from V and 1 base from J, the junction contained 6 bases not matched to a gene. The germline V gene has CDR1 GTSNPN and CDR2 SVGIG (reference sequence). The CDR3 is 17 residues long. CDR3 sequence: CAWSAGLAGVGQETQYF. DNA of the CDR3: TGTGCCTGGAGTGCCGGACTAGCGGGAGTGGGCCAAGAGACCCAGTACTTC.

The chain joins TRBV7-2 to TRBJ1-5; weak D call: TRBD1 (6 bases). Germline V gene lookup returns CDR1 SGHTA and CDR2 FQGNSA. This CDR3 is built from 16 residues. The V and J ends lost 0 bases and 2 bases respectively, with 11 bases between them. CDR3 DNA: TGTGCCAGCAGCTTAGCGCGGGGGGCTGGCAATCAGCCCCAGCATTTT. Encoded protein: CASSLARGAGNQPQHF.

The chain links TRBV10-3 to TRBJ1-1; TRBD1 is a possible D gene (5 bases). This CDR3 comprises 14 residues. Trimming took off 3 bases at V and 1 base at J, with 9 bases between the two ends. The germline gives CDR1 ENHRY, CDR2 SYGVKD. The CDR3 DNA sequence: TGTGCCATCAGTGAAAGCCAGGGGAACACTGAAGCTTTCTTT. Translation gives CAISESQGNTEAFF.

There are many counts of this clonotype. The J gene is TRBJ2-7, the V gene TRBV27; 12 bases are shared with TRBD2. Germline CDR1 is MNHEY and CDR2 is SMNVEV (reference sequence). The CDR3 covers 15 residues. V gave up 10 bases and J gave up 6 bases; unmatched junction bases: 13. For the CDR3, the DNA is TGTGCCACCCGACCCCTACTAGCGGGAGGTCCCGAGCAGTACTTC. Amino acid sequence: CATRPLLAGGPEQYF.

The V gene is TRBV6-2 or TRBV6-3, the J gene TRBJ2-7; 12 bases map to TRBD2. The germline CDR1 and CDR2 sequences are MNHEY and SVGEGT. Unmatched junction bases numbered 0, after V lost 2 bases and J lost 1 base. The CDR3 totals 15 residues. CDR3 in DNA: TGTGCCAGCAGTTACGGACTAGCGGGATCCTACGAGCAGTACTTC. Encoded protein: CASSYGLAGSYEQYF.

V usage is TRBV12-5 and J usage is TRBJ1-2; maybe TRBD1 (5 bases). Germline loops: CDR1 LGHNT, CDR2 FRNRAP. V lost 1 base and J 1 base, leaving 13 bases between the germline ends. The CDR3 contains 16 residues. In DNA, the CDR3 is TGTGCTAGTGGTTTGGGGACCTCCGACAGTAACTATGGCTACACCTTC. Its translation: CASGLGTSDSNYGYTF.

This clonotype was found many times. An end of the junction does not agree with germline; a read error may underlie this. The V and J genes are TRBV28 and TRBJ2-7; D is perhaps TRBD2 (6 bases). Germline CDR1 and CDR2: MDHEN and SYDVKM. This CDR3 has 14 residues. This CDR3 is CASTPGGALYGQYF. In nucleotides, the CDR3 is TGTGCCAGCACTCCCGGAGGGGCCCTCTACGGGCAGTACTTC.

This clonotype was seen at least ten times. V gene TRBV20-1 combines with J gene TRBJ2-7; a weak D match, TRBD2 (5 bases). CDR1 DFQATT and CDR2 SNEGSKA come from the germline V gene (reference sequence). Trimming removed 6 bases from V and 0 bases from J, with 12 bases in between. This CDR3 comprises 13 residues. The CDR3 region is CSANPADSYEQYF. The CDR3 bases are TGCAGTGCCAACCCAGCGGACTCCTACGAGCAGTACTTC.

This clonotype was picked up many times. This chain uses TRBV6-5 with TRBJ2-5; tentative D call: TRBD1 (6 bases). The CDR3 length is 13 residues. Germline CDR1 and CDR2: MNHEY and SVGAGI. Trimming pared 6 bases from V and 5 bases from J, leaving 13 bases between. In nucleotides, the CDR3 is TGTGCCAGCAGCCCTACAGGGTTGGAGACCCAGTACTTC. Protein product: CASSPTGLETQYF.

This clonotype was picked up a small number of times. This chain uses TRBV2 with TRBJ1-5; D might be TRBD1 (5 bases). The CDR3 is made up of 16 amino acids. Germline loops: CDR1 SNHLY, CDR2 FYNNEI. V lost 5 bases, J lost 5 bases, and 19 bases lay in between. CDR3 nucleotide sequence: TGTGCCAGCAGTTCGGTGGGCGGGGGGTCTGATCAGCCCCAGCATTTT. Translated: CASSSVGGGSDQPQHF.

There are many counts of this clonotype. The chain combines TRBV12-5 with TRBJ1-3, with 7 bases lining up with TRBD1. Trimming at V came to 1 base and at J to 2 bases, leaving 8 bases not matched to a gene. Germline loops: CDR1 LGHNT, CDR2 FRNRAP. This CDR3 region has 17 residues. CDR3 sequence reads: CASGLAPTTGPGNTIYF. In DNA form, the CDR3 reads TGTGCTAGTGGTTTGGCCCCAACGACAGGGCCTGGAAACACCATATATTTT.

This clonotype has a count of ten or more. This chain uses TRBV7-2 with TRBJ1-2, with 7 nucleotides matching TRBD1. CDR1 is SGHTA and CDR2 is FQGNSA in the germline V gene. This CDR3 region has 14 residues. V lost 6 bases to trimming and J lost 5 bases; unmatched junction nucleotides: 9. The CDR3 sequence is CASSPTGVGYGYTF. The CDR3 nucleotides are TGTGCCAGCAGTCCTACAGGGGTGGGGTATGGCTACACCTTC.

The genes are TRBV5-4 and TRBJ1-1, with TRBD1 as a possible D gene (5 bases). The CDR3 covers 16 residues. Trimming shortened V by 3 bases and J by 0 bases, and 15 bases separated the two germline ends. Germline V gives CDR1 SGHNT, CDR2 YYREEE (reference sequence). This chain's CDR3 is CASSSGGDGMNTEAFF. CDR3 bases: TGTGCCAGCAGCTCGGGGGGAGACGGGATGAACACTGAAGCTTTCTTT.

The V gene is TRBV20-1, the J gene TRBJ2-7; D possibly corresponds to TRBD2 (5 bases). Per the germline V gene, CDR1 is DFQATT and CDR2 is SNEGSKA (reference sequence). The CDR3 is 12 residues long. CDR3 sequence (DNA): TGCGGCGGGCTTGTTTCAGACTACGAGCAGTACTTC. It encodes CGGLVSDYEQYF.

This clonotype occurred many times. The V call is TRBV28, the J call TRBJ2-7; 13 bases match TRBD2. This CDR3 is 17 amino acids long. Germline CDR1 MDHEN, CDR2 SYDVKM. V was pared by 6 bases and J by 1 base, with 9 bases of the junction left unmatched. The CDR3 sequence is CASSLEGTSGISYEQYF. CDR3 bases: TGTGCCAGCAGCCTCGAAGGGACTAGCGGGATTTCCTACGAGCAGTACTTC.

The chain couples TRBV7-2 to TRBJ1-2; 7 nucleotides match TRBD1. Germline loops: CDR1 SGHTA, CDR2 FQGNSA. CDR3 size: 15 residues. V shed 2 bases, J shed 7 bases, and the junction held 10 bases outside the gene matches. CDR3 in amino acids: CASSLKGTDSFGYTF. The CDR3 nucleotides read TGTGCCAGCAGCTTAAAAGGGACAGATTCGTTTGGCTACACCTTC.

The rearrangement uses TRBV18 and TRBJ1-1; the D gene is possibly TRBD1 (5 bases). Between the trimmed V and J ends, which lost 4 bases and 0 bases, there was a span of 9 bases. CDR3 length equals 14 residues. CDR1 and CDR2 (germline): KGHSH, LQKENI. CDR3 region: CASSRGTVNTEAFF. The DNA of the CDR3 is TGTGCCAGCTCACGGGGGACGGTGAACACTGAAGCTTTCTTT.

This clonotype was seen repeatedly, ten times or more. The chain recombines TRBV6-5 with TRBJ2-7, with TRBD2 matching 9 bases. Germline CDR1 MNHEY, CDR2 SVGAGI. Trimming removed 5 bases from V and 0 bases from J; junction bases left unmatched: 5. The CDR3 has 15 residues. The CDR3 protein is CASSPGTSRSYEQYF. The CDR3, as DNA: TGTGCCAGCAGTCCTGGGACTAGCCGCTCCTACGAGCAGTACTTC.